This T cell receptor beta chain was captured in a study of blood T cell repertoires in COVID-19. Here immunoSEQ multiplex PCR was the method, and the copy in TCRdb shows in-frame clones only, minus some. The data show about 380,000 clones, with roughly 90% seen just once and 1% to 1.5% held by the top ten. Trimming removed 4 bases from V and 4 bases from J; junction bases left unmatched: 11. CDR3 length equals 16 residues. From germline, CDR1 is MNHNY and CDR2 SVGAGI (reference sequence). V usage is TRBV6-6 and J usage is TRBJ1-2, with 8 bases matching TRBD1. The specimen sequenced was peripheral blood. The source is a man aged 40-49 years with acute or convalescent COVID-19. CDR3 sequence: CASSSPDREGVYGYTF. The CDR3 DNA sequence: TGTGCCAGCAGTTCCCCGGACAGGGAAGGGGTCTATGGCTACACCTTC.